These 8 T cell receptor beta chains were sequenced from one sample in a study of blood T cell repertoires in COVID-19. The repertoire was sequenced with immunoSEQ multiplex PCR; TCRdb's copy has only in-frame clones and lacks some. Of more than 250,000 clones in the sample, 88% are singletons; the top ten hold 0.95% to 1.5%. Sequencing was carried out using PBMCs or T cells enriched from blood (not recorded which). All receptors come from a woman aged 40 to 50 with acute COVID-19.

V is TRBV2 and J is TRBJ2-1, with 7 bases matching TRBD2. CDR3 length: 16 amino acids. V dropped 6 bases and J dropped 8; count of bases not matched to a gene: 16. The germline CDR1 and CDR2 sequences are SNHLY and FYNNEI. CDR3 sequence (DNA): TGTGCCAGCAGCGATCCCGGGACTACCGCCGGGGATGAGCAGTTCTTC. As protein: CASSDPGTTAGDEQFF.

This chain joins TRBV6-5 and TRBJ2-7; D might be TRBD2 (6 bases). The CDR3 is 13 amino acids. Germline values: CDR1 MNHEY, CDR2 SVGAGI. V was cut by 4 bases and J by 4 bases, with 11 bases left in between. CDR3 protein: CASSWGVGYEQYF. The CDR3 DNA reads as TGTGCCAGCAGTTGGGGGGTTGGGTACGAGCAGTACTTC.

The chain couples TRBV6-1 to TRBJ2-5, with 11 bases matching TRBD2. J was trimmed by 5 bases and V by 2 bases; bases with no gene match: 4. From germline, CDR1 is MNHNS and CDR2 SASEGT. The CDR3 runs 15 residues. The CDR3, as DNA: TGTGCCAGCAGTGAACTAGCGGGAGGTGGGGAGACCCAGTACTTC. Translated, it gives CASSELAGGGETQYF.

This clone was found a few times. This chain joins TRBV21-1 and TRBJ1-5; TRBD1 is taken as the D call from the table, unchecked against the DNA. TRBV21-1 is described as a pseudogene. CDR3 length equals 18 residues. CDR3 sequence: CASSKVRQACDSNQPQHF. The CDR3 DNA sequence: TGTGCCAGCAGCAAAGTCAGACAGGCATGCGATAGCAATCAGCCCCAGCATTTT.

The CDR3 coding sequence is TGTGCCTGGACGATTTCTGGCCGCACTGAAGCTTTCTTT. Amino acid sequence: CAWTISGRTEAFF. The rearrangement joins TRBV30 to TRBJ1-1; D remains ambiguous. Trimming pared 4 bases from V and 4 bases from J, leaving 13 bases between. The germline V gene encodes CDR1 GTSNPN and CDR2 SVGIG (reference sequence). The CDR3 runs 13 residues.

The V and J genes are TRBV3-1 (or the pseudogene TRBV3-2) and TRBJ1-1; the D is unclear. The germline CDR1 and CDR2 sequences are LGHDT and YNNKEL (reference sequence). V lost 0 bases and J 1 base, leaving 9 bases between the germline ends. There are 15 residues in the CDR3. The CDR3 DNA is TGTGCCAGCAGCCAAGACGAGAGAACGAACACTGAAGCTTTCTTT. Residues: CASSQDERTNTEAFF.

V usage is TRBV5-6 and J usage is TRBJ2-7; TRBD2 aligns across 13 bases. In germline, CDR1 is SGHDT, CDR2 YYEEEE. V was pared by 4 bases and J by 3 bases, with 7 bases of the junction left unmatched. This CDR3 contains 16 residues. This CDR3 is CASSTGLAGEGYEQYV. CDR3 in DNA: TGTGCCAGCAGCACCGGACTAGCGGGAGAGGGCTACGAGCAGTACGTC.

This clone has just a few counts. The chain carries TRBV10-3 and TRBJ2-7; TRBD2 aligns across 10 bases. The CDR3 sequence is 14 residues long. Germline CDR1 and CDR2: ENHRY and SYGVKD. With V trimmed by 6 bases and J by 6 bases, 8 bases remained unmatched. The CDR3 DNA reads as TGTGCCATCAGATTAGCGGGAGGTCTGGGCGAGCAGTACTTC. It is translated as CAIRLAGGLGEQYF.